These 13 T cell receptor beta chains share one sample of origin, sequenced in a study of blood T cell repertoires in COVID-19. Method: immunoSEQ multiplex PCR; TCRdb's copy keeps in-frame clones and lacks some. In the table there are 150,000 to 200,000 clones, roughly nine tenths of which are singletons. The sample was PBMCs or T cells enriched from blood (not recorded which). The receptors originated from a woman in her thirties who had recovered from COVID-19.

This clone appeared a single time. This chain uses TRBV25-1 with TRBJ1-2, with 8 bases identical to TRBD1. The junction had 3 bases not matched to a gene; V was cut back by 0 bases and J by 3 bases. The CDR3 has 15 residues. Germline V CDR1 and CDR2: MGHDK, SYGVNS. The CDR3 region is CASSEYAQGDYGYTF. The DNA for the CDR3 is TGTGCCAGCAGTGAATATGCACAGGGGGACTATGGCTACACCTTC.

This chain uses TRBV25-1 with TRBJ1-1; 10 positions agree with TRBD1. The V gene's germline CDR1 is MGHDK and CDR2 SYGVNS. The length of the CDR3 is 12 residues. J was trimmed by 11 bases and V by 8 bases; bases with no gene match: 8. CDR3 sequence (DNA): TGTGCCAGCGGATATGACAGGGGGCTGGCTTTCTTT. The encoded protein is CASGYDRGLAFF. Complete variable domain (other parts from reference TRBV25-1 and TRBJ1-1): EADIYQTPRYLVIGTGKKITLECSQTMGHDKMYWYQQDPGMELHLIHYSYGVNSTEKGDLSSESTVSRIRTEHFPLTLESARPSHTSQYLCASGYDRGLAFFGQGTRLTVV.

This chain links TRBV5-1 with TRBJ2-2; 7 nucleotides align to TRBD1. This CDR3 comprises 15 residues. V lost 6 bases to trimming and J lost 2 bases; unmatched junction nucleotides: 7. CDR1 is SGHRS and CDR2 is YFSETQ in the germline V gene. CDR3 nucleotide sequence: TGCGCCAGCATTGAGGGGGCCGTAAACACCGGGGAGCTGTTTTTT. As protein: CASIEGAVNTGELFF.

The V call is TRBV18, the J call TRBJ1-1; 7 bases are shared with TRBD1. With V trimmed by 4 bases and J by 10 bases, 18 bases remained unmatched. CDR3 length: 16 amino acids. Per the germline V gene, CDR1 is KGHSH and CDR2 is LQKENI. CDR3 residues: CASSLGTEGLQGVAFF. The CDR3 bases are TGTGCCAGCTCACTCGGGACAGAAGGATTACAAGGCGTAGCTTTCTTT.

Written as DNA, the CDR3 is TGTGCCATCAGTGACCTCGGTAGACTAGCGGGATTTCCCTCCTACAATGAGCAGTTCTTC. Its protein product is CAISDLGRLAGFPSYNEQFF. This sequence joins TRBV10-3 and TRBJ2-1; TRBD2 agrees at 11 bases. The CDR3 consists of 20 residues. The J segment lost 0 bases and the V segment lost 3 bases, leaving 13 bases of the junction unmatched. From germline, CDR1 is ENHRY and CDR2 SYGVKD.

The V and J genes are TRBV7-2 and TRBJ2-7; 9 nucleotides align to TRBD2. Germline lookup yields CDR1 SGHTA and CDR2 FQGNSA. Trimming removed 6 bases from V and 3 bases from J; junction bases left unmatched: 6. CDR3 length: 14 residues. Written as DNA, the CDR3 is TGTGCCAGCAGTTTACTAGCGGGTGACTACGAGCAGTACTTC. Encoded protein: CASSLLAGDYEQYF.

The chain joins TRBV18 to TRBJ1-3; 7 bases line up with TRBD1. Per the germline V gene, CDR1 is KGHSH and CDR2 is LQKENI. CDR3 size: 16 residues. Trimming took 2 bases from V and 3 from J; bases not matched to a gene: 7. The CDR3 DNA is TGTGCCAGCTCACCAACCTTACAGGGGAGTGGAAACACCATATATTTT. Its translation is CASSPTLQGSGNTIYF.

This clone was seen only a few times. The V gene is TRBV7-9, the J gene TRBJ2-1, with D hard to call. Germline-derived CDR1 and CDR2 are SEHNR and FQNEAQ (reference sequence). Trimming stripped 1 base from V and 2 bases from J, with 12 bases between. The CDR3 loop spans 16 amino acids. The CDR3 here is CASSLVTGPTYNEQFF. CDR3 bases: TGTGCCAGCAGCTTAGTAACGGGTCCAACCTACAATGAGCAGTTCTTC. Together with reference TRBV7-9 and TRBJ2-1, the CDR3 gives the full variable domain: DTGVSQNPRHKITKRGQNVTFRCDPISEHNRLYWYRQTLGQGPEFLTYFQNEAQLEKSRLLSDRFSAERPKGSFSTLEIQRTEQGDSAMYLCASSLVTGPTYNEQFFGPGTRLTVL.

This clone was observed once. The chain is built from TRBV18 and TRBJ1-6; D possibly corresponds to TRBD1 (5 bases). Trimming took off 5 bases at V and 9 bases at J, with 17 bases between the two ends. This CDR3 has 15 residues. Per germline, CDR1 KGHSH and CDR2 LQKENI. The CDR3 DNA is TGTGCCAGCTCATCCGAAGGTATGGGGCTTTCACCCCTCCACTTT. Amino acids: CASSSEGMGLSPLHF.

The V and J genes are TRBV9 and TRBJ2-3, with D unresolved. The CDR3 has 14 amino acids. The V end lost 0 bases, the J end lost 5 bases, and 10 bases lay between the germline ends. CDR1 SGDLS and CDR2 YYNGEE come from the germline V gene. CDR3 amino acids: CASSVEGVLDTQYF. For the CDR3, the DNA is TGTGCCAGCAGCGTAGAAGGAGTTCTAGATACGCAGTATTTT. Variable domain in full (rest from reference TRBV9 and TRBJ2-3): DSGVTQTPKHLITATGQRVTLRCSPRSGDLSVYWYQQSLDQGLQFLIQYYNGEERAKGNILERFSAQQFPDLHSELNLSSLELGDSALYFCASSVEGVLDTQYFGPGTRLTVL.

The chain uses TRBV5-1 and TRBJ2-7, with 11 bases identical to TRBD1. Germline CDR1 SGHRS, CDR2 YFSETQ. The CDR3 covers 16 residues. Trimming cost V 4 bases and J 3 bases; bases outside gene matches: 9. The CDR3 bases are TGCGCCAGCAGCACCGTACCCGGGACAGGGGGCTACGAGCAGTACTTC. This translates into CASSTVPGTGGYEQYF.

J is TRBJ1-1 and V is TRBV7-9; unclear D gene. V lost 4 bases to trimming and J lost 6 bases, with 15 bases between them. CDR1 and CDR2 from the germline V gene are SEHNR and FQNEAQ (reference sequence). There are 14 residues in the CDR3. CDR3 protein: CASSYAQALAEAFF. The CDR3 nucleotides read TGTGCCAGCAGCTATGCACAAGCGCTCGCTGAAGCTTTCTTT.

Only a few counts were recorded for this clone. The rearrangement uses TRBV11-3 and TRBJ2-1; D possibly corresponds to TRBD2 (5 bases). This CDR3 is 15 amino acids long. Germline CDR1 reads SGHNT; CDR2 reads YENEEA. Deletions cut 6 bases from V and 10 bases from J, with 22 bases between. The CDR3 sequence: CASRTKEVASHEQFF. The CDR3 nucleotides read TGTGCCAGCAGAACGAAAGAGGTAGCGTCACACGAGCAGTTCTTC.